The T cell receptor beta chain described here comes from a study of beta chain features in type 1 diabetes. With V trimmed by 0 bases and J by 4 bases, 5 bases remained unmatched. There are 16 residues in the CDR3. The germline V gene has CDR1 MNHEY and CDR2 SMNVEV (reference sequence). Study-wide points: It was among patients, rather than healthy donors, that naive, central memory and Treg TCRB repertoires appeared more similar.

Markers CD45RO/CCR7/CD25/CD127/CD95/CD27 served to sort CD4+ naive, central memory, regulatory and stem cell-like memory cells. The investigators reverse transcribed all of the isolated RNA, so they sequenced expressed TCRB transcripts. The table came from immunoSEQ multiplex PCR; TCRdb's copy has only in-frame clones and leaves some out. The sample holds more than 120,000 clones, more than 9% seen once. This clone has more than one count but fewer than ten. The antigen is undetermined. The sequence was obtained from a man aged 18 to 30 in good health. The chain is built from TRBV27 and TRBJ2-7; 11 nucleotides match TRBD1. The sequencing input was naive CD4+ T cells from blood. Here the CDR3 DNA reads TGTGCCAGCAGTTTATCTCCGGGACAGGGGGTTTACGAGCAGTACTTC. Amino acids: CASSLSPGQGVYEQYF.